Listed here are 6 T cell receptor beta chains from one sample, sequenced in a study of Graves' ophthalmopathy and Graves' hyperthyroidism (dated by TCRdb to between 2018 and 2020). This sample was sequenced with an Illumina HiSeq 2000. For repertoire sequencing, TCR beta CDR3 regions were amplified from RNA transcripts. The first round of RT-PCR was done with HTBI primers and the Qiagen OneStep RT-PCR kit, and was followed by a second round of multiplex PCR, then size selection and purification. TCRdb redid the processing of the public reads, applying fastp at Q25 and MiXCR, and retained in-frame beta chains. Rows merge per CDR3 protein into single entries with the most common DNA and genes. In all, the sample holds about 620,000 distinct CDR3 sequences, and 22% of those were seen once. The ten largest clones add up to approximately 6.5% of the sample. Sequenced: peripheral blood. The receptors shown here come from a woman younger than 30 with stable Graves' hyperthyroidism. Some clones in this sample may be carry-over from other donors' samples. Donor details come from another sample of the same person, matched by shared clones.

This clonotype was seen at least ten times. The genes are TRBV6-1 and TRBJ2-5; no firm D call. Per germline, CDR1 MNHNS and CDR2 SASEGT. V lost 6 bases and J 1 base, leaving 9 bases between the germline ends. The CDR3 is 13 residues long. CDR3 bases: TGTGCCAGCAGAGCCCTCATCCAAGAGACCCAGTACTTC. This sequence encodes CASRALIQETQYF.

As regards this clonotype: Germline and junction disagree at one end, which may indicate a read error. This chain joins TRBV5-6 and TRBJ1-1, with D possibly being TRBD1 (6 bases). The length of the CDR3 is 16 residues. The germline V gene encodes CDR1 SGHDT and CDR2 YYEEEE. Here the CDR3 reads CASSLGFGGANTEAFF. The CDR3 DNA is TGCGCCAGCAGCTTGGGATTCGGGGGCGCGAACACTGAAGCTTTCTTT.

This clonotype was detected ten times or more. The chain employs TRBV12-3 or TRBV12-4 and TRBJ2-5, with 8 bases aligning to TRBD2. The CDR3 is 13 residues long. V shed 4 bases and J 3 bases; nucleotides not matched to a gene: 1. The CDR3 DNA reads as TGTGCCAGCAGTTATAGCGGGGAAGAGACCCAGTACTTC. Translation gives CASSYSGEETQYF.

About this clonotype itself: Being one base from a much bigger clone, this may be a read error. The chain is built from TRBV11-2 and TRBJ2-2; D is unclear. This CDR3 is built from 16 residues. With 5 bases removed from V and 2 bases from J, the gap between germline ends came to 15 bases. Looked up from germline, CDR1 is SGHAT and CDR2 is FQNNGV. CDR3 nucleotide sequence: TGTGCCAGCAGCCTACTACTTCCCCCCAACACCGGGGAGCTGTTTTTT. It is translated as CASSLLLPPNTGELFF.

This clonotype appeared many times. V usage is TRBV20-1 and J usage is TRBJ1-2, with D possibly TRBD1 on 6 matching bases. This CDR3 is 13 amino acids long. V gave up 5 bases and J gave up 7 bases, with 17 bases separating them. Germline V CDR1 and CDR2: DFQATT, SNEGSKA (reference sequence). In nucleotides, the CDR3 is TGCAGTGCTGTTAGTACCAGGGGTTCTGGCTACACCTTC. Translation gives CSAVSTRGSGYTF.

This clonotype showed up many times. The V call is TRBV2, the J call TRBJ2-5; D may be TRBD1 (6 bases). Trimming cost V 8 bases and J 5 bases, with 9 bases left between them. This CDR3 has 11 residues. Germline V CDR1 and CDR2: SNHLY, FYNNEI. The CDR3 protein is CASQRGETQYF. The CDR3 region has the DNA TGTGCCAGCCAAAGGGGGGAGACCCAGTACTTC.